This record covers a single T cell receptor beta chain. Its antigen is still unknown. Base quality data are lacking; no much larger clone is found one base away. The V end gives up 1 base and the J end 4 bases, leaving 3 bases in the junction not matched to a gene. Taken from the germline V gene (reference sequence), the CDR1 and CDR2 loops are SSHAT and FNYEAQ. The CDR3 spans 15 residues, from the cysteine through the phenylalanine. The entry retains the CDR3 DNA only, 45 bases that are in frame from base 1. This sample was taken from a study of lymphopenia after photon versus proton radiotherapy (dated by TCRdb to the late 2010s). Concerning the study at large: In patients with gastrointestinal tumors who developed high-grade lymphopenia, the study compared the immunological effects of photon radiation therapy with those of proton radiation therapy. The cohort comprised about 20 patients with gastrointestinal tumors who received either photon or proton therapy and then developed lymphopenia. The goal of the study was to characterize the differences between the two radiation modalities in how they affect the immune system.

Results and caveats for the whole study, not just this receptor: The survival association was examined only in patients who died, and the authors described better survival with proton therapy as a possibility, not as a demonstrated result. Relative stability during treatment was observed in proton-treated patients, whereas loss of naive T cells and TCR diversity and gain of effector/memory populations were observed in photon-treated patients. Across the cohort, among patients who died, a greater drop in TCR diversity after the nadir was inversely correlated with overall survival time. After the lymphocyte count nadir, photon-treated repertoires showed oligoclonal expansion, especially of CD8+ Temra cells, which drove the drop in diversity.

The library came from the immunoSEQ multiplex PCR assay. T cell repertoires were profiled with deep sequencing of rearranged TCR beta loci together with multiparametric flow cytometry. Entries here come from immuneACCESS through TCRdb and include only in-frame sequences with V and J called. Some clones fail to appear in such tables; in the studies checked, an unresolved V gene covers under half of the shortfall, and the cause of the remainder is unknown. For this sample the table gives some 25,000 clones, of which around 90% were detected only once. The ten biggest clones cover roughly 19% of the sample.

This clonotype was obtained from a man in his fifties with gastric cancer. The sample consisted of peripheral blood, taken from a patient treated with photon-based radiotherapy. The chain uses TRBV7-7 and TRBJ2-2, with 7 bases in between that match TRBD1. Read as DNA, the sequence is TGTGCCAGCAGCTTAGACAGGGGTGCCACCGGGGAGCTGTTTTTT. This codes for CASSLDRGATGELFF.